This record concerns one T cell receptor (beta chain) sequence. Source study methods: Reference gene primer amplification in the assay estimated nucleated cell counts. Clones were read by immunoSEQ multiplex PCR, and TCRdb kept only the in-frame ones, dropping some. V, J and clone size reflect that table, while D and trimming were determined from the DNA. The data contain approximately 170,000 clones, over 75% of them singletons. This CDR3 contains 13 residues. V was pared by 8 bases and J by 6 bases, with 6 bases of the junction left unmatched. Germline CDR1 reads MNHEY; CDR2 reads SMNVEV (reference sequence). Individuals aged about 18 to 89 years were recruited from about two dozen US areas. Cohort allocation depended upon clinical history that participants reported. This specimen comes from a study of blood T cell repertoires in COVID-19. Looking at the study overall: T cells, B-cell-depleted T cells, or PBMCs provided the cDNA or gDNA that served as material.

This TCR was sampled from a woman younger than 35 who had recovered from COVID-19. Sequencing was done on a sample of PBMCs or T cells enriched from blood (not recorded which). This chain links TRBV27 with TRBJ1-4; 7 bases align to TRBD1. The CDR3 coding sequence is TGTGCCAGCCGCAGGGGGTACGATGAAAAACTGTTTTTT. It encodes CASRRGYDEKLFF.